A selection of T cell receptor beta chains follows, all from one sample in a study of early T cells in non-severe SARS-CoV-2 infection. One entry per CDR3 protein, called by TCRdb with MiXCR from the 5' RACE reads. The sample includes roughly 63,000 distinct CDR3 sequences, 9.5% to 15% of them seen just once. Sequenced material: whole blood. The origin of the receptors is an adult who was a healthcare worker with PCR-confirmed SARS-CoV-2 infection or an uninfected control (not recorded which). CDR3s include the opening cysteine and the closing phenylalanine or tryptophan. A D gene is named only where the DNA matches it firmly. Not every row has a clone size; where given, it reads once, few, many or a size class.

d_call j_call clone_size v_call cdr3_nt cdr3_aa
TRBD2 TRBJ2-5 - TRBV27 TGTGCCAGACCCCACCCCCCGGGACTAGCAGAGAGGGGGCAAGAGACCCAGTACTTC CARPHPPGLAERGQETQYF
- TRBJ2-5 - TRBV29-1 TGCAGCGTTGCCTCCTACAGGTACCAAGAGACCCAGTACTTC CSVASYRYQETQYF
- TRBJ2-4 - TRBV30 TGTGCCTGGAGTGCCTGGGGGAGTGGGGCGCCCAAAAACATTCAGTACTTC CAWSAWGSGAPKNIQYF
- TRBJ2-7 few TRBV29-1 TGCAGCGTTGAACTAGCGCGCTACGAGCAGTACTTC CSVELARYEQYF
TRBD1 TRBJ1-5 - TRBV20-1 TGCAGTGCCTCTAACAGGGGTCAGCCCCAGCATTTT CSASNRGQPQHF
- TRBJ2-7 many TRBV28 TGTGCCAGCGTCCCCCTAGGTCGGGGGCCAAGGGAGCAGTACTTC CASVPLGRGPREQYF
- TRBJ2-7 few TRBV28 TGTGCCAGCAGAGTAGGGACCGCGGCCTACGAGCAGTACTTC CASRVGTAAYEQYF
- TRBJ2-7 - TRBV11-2 TGTGCCAGCAGCCCGCGGCAGGGTTCGGTATACGAGCAGTACTTC CASSPRQGSVYEQYF
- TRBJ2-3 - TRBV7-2 TGTGCCAGCAGCTTTCAACGATCAGGTGATACGCAGTATTTT CASSFQRSGDTQYF
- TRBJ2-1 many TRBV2 TGTGCCAGCAGTGCAGGCCGGAGCTCCTACAATGAGCAGTTCTTC CASSAGRSSYNEQFF
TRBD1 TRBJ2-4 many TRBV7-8 TGTGCCAGCAGCGGCCGCGACAGGGTCCTAGCCAAAAACATTCAGTACTTC CASSGRDRVLAKNIQYF
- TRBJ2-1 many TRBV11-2 TGTGCCAGCAGCTACGGGGCACGAAATGAGCAGTTCTTC CASSYGARNEQFF
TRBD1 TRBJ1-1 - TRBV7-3 TGTGCCAGCAGCTACGAACAGGGGAGAGAGGCTTTCTTT CASSYEQGREAFF
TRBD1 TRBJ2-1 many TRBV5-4 TGTGCCAGCAGCTCGACAGGGGATACCTACAATGAGCAGTTCTTC CASSSTGDTYNEQFF